This record covers a single T cell receptor beta chain. Participating donors were healthy, HIV-negative adults free of recent acute infections or vaccinations. The data are from a study of shared clonotypes between healthy human individuals. Data came from immunoSEQ multiplex PCR; TCRdb stores just in-frame clones and leaves some out. The sample has roughly 510,000 clones, about three quarters seen once. Germline lookup yields CDR1 LNHDA and CDR2 SQIVND (reference sequence). The CDR3 length is 15 residues. The V and J ends lost 6 bases and 0 bases respectively, with 15 bases between them. The TCR sequence derives from a middle-aged woman in good health. Some clones in this sample may be carry-over from other donors' samples. The rearrangement joins TRBV19 to TRBJ2-7; D is unresolved. The sequenced material came from PBMCs. The CDR3 sequence: CASSPIGRVSYEQYF. The CDR3 DNA sequence: TGTGCCAGTAGCCCGATTGGTAGGGTCTCCTACGAGCAGTACTTC.